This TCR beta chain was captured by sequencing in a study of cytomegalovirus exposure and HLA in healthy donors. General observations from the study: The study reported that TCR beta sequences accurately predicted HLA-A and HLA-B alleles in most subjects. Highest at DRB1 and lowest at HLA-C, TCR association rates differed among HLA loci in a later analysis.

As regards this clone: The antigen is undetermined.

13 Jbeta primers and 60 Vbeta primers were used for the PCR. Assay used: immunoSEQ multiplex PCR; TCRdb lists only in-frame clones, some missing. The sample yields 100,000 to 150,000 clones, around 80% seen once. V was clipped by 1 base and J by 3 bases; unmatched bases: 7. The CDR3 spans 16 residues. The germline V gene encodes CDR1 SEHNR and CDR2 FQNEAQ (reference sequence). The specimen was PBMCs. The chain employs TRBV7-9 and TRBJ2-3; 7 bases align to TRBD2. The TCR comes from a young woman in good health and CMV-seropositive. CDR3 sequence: CASSLGLRGKTDTQYF. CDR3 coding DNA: TGTGCCAGCAGCTTAGGGTTGCGGGGGAAAACAGATACGCAGTATTTT.